Each of the 11 T cell receptor beta chains below was sequenced from the same sample in a study of cytomegalovirus exposure and HLA in healthy donors. Primers included in the PCR were 60 Vbeta and 13 Jbeta primers. Assay used: immunoSEQ multiplex PCR; TCRdb lists only in-frame clones, some missing. The table counts under 250,000 clones; 1.1% lies in the top ten. The sample comprised PBMCs. Receptors originate from a girl aged 2 to 9 in good health and CMV-seropositive.

The chain combines TRBV19 with TRBJ1-2; D unresolved. Germline values: CDR1 LNHDA, CDR2 SQIVND (reference sequence). The V gene lost 7 bases and the J gene lost 2 bases, with 8 bases spanning the gap. This CDR3 region has 12 residues. The CDR3 nucleotides are TGTGCCAGTATGAACGGGAACTATGGCTACACCTTC. This translates into CASMNGNYGYTF.

V gene TRBV5-4 combines with J gene TRBJ1-3, with TRBD1 as a possible D gene (5 bases). Trimming took off 1 base at V and 2 bases at J, with 7 bases between the two ends. CDR1 is SGHNT and CDR2 is YYREEE in the germline V gene (reference sequence). The CDR3 loop spans 14 amino acids. The CDR3, as DNA: TGTGCCAGCAGCTTGCGGGGGACTGGAAACACCATATATTTT. Protein: CASSLRGTGNTIYF.

The chain couples TRBV10-3 to TRBJ1-1, with D possibly TRBD1 on 6 matching bases. Trimming took off 6 bases at V and 3 bases at J, with 14 bases between the two ends. Germline lookup yields CDR1 ENHRY and CDR2 SYGVKD. The CDR3 is made up of 14 amino acids. This CDR3 reads CAISVRGAHTEAFF. DNA for the CDR3: TGTGCCATCAGCGTCCGGGGGGCACACACTGAAGCTTTCTTT.

The chain carries TRBV10-3 and TRBJ1-1, with 7 positions matching TRBD1. Germline CDR1 ENHRY, CDR2 SYGVKD. This CDR3 has 15 residues. J gave up 0 bases and V 6 bases, and 7 bases lay outside the gene matches. For the CDR3, the DNA is TGTGCCATCAGGGGCAGGGGGGTGGTGAACACTGAAGCTTTCTTT. This translates into CAIRGRGVVNTEAFF.

V and J are TRBV5-4 and TRBJ2-7; TRBD1 aligns across 8 bases. The CDR3 is 15 amino acids. J lost 2 bases, V lost 4 bases, and 8 bases had no gene match. Germline CDR1 reads SGHNT; CDR2 reads YYREEE (reference sequence). CDR3 bases: TGTGCCAGCAGCCCTCCCCCGGGACAGGCCTACGAGCAGTACTTC. Amino acid sequence: CASSPPPGQAYEQYF.

CDR3 in DNA: TGTGCCAGCTCAGTTGAGGGAGCCAGACGGGCCACGGACACTGAAGCTTTCTTT. It translates to CASSVEGARRATDTEAFF. V usage is TRBV18 and J usage is TRBJ1-1; D is uncertain. Trimming removed 5 bases at V and 3 bases at J, with 25 bases between. Germline assignment: CDR1 KGHSH and CDR2 LQKENI. The CDR3 covers 18 residues.

V and J are TRBV30 and TRBJ2-5, with 8 bases matching TRBD1. The DNA matches TRBJ2-7 better at its end, which makes the J call doubtful. Germline lookup yields CDR1 GTSNPN and CDR2 SVGIG (reference sequence). CDR3 size: 14 residues. Here the CDR3 DNA reads TGTGCCTGGGGGGGCGGACAGGGAGGATACGAGCAGTACTTC. As protein: CAWGGGQGGYEQYF.

The gene calls are TRBV2 and TRBJ2-5; 12 nucleotides match TRBD2. The last part of the DNA fits TRBJ2-7 better; the J call may be wrong. Germline V gene sequence: CDR1 SNHLY, CDR2 FYNNEI. The CDR3 extends over 17 amino acids. The CDR3 coding sequence is TGTGCCAGCAAGAGACTAGCGGGAGAATTGCGCACCTACGAGCAGTACTTC. Its protein product is CASKRLAGELRTYEQYF.

The chain links TRBV18 to TRBJ2-1, with TRBD1 matching 8 bases. The CDR3 is 16 residues long. The germline gives CDR1 KGHSH, CDR2 LQKENI. The trim removed 4 bases at V and 9 bases at J, leaving 14 bases unmatched. The CDR3 DNA reads as TGTGCCAGCTCACTCGGTCCTCCCGGGACAGGCGGTGAGCAGTTCTTC. Encoded protein: CASSLGPPGTGGEQFF.

The chain combines TRBV5-6 with TRBJ2-2, with 9 bases fitting TRBD2. J gave up 4 bases and V 4 bases, and 2 bases lay outside the gene matches. In germline, CDR1 is SGHDT, CDR2 YYEEEE. CDR3 length: 14 amino acids. The chain's CDR3 is CASSPAGGTGELFF. The DNA for the CDR3 is TGTGCCAGCAGCCCAGCGGGAGGCACCGGGGAGCTGTTTTTT.

The chain joins TRBV7-6 to TRBJ2-7; 7 bases map to TRBD2. This CDR3 is built from 15 residues. The V and J ends lost 4 bases and 6 bases, in that order; junction bases with no gene match: 12. Germline loops: CDR1 SGHVS, CDR2 FNYEAQ. CDR3 in amino acids: CASSSRGGSWSEQYF. CDR3 coding DNA: TGTGCCAGCAGCTCGCGGGGCGGGAGCTGGAGCGAGCAGTACTTC.